Following are 30 T cell receptor beta chains from one sample sequenced in a study of lymphopenia after photon versus proton radiotherapy. Only in-frame clones appear in the TCRdb table, and some are missing; sequencing was by immunoSEQ multiplex PCR. The sample gives approximately 30,000 clones, over 80% of which show up once; approximately 4% is in the top ten. Source: peripheral blood, taken from a patient treated with photon-based radiotherapy. These receptors were obtained from a woman aged 45-65 years with pancreatic cancer.

The J gene is TRBJ1-4, the V gene TRBV7-2; 10 positions match TRBD1. The CDR3 length is 17 residues. Germline assignment: CDR1 SGHTA and CDR2 FQGNSA. After removal of 1 base from V and 8 bases from J, the junction contained 10 bases not matched to a gene. CDR3 DNA: TGTGCCAGCAGCTTAGTTAGCGGACAGGGGGTTGGGGAAAAACTGTTTTTT. Its protein product is CASSLVSGQGVGEKLFF.

Only a few counts were recorded for this clone. The V call is TRBV6-6, the J call TRBJ2-7; TRBD1 matches at 7 bases. J lost 7 bases, V lost 5 bases, and 8 bases had no gene match. CDR1 and CDR2 (germline): MNHNY, SVGAGI (reference sequence). This CDR3 has 13 residues. CDR3 DNA sequence: TGTGCCAGCAGTCGACAGGGTTCAAGGGAGCAGTACTTC. Translation gives CASSRQGSREQYF.

The V gene is TRBV7-7, the J gene TRBJ2-2; 9 bases map to TRBD1. CDR3 length: 14 amino acids. Losses at the gene ends were 5 bases for V and 6 bases for J; bases not matched to a gene: 4. CDR1 is SSHAT and CDR2 is FNYEAQ in the germline V gene (reference sequence). This CDR3 reads CASSPQGAAGELFF. The DNA for the CDR3 is TGTGCCAGCAGCCCACAGGGGGCCGCCGGGGAGCTGTTTTTT.

Only one count was recorded for this clone. DNA for the CDR3: TGTGCCAGCAGCGTAGTGGACAGAGCGGGAGACAATGAGCAGTTCTTC. Translating gives CASSVVDRAGDNEQFF. The chain employs TRBV9 and TRBJ2-1; TRBD2 matches at 8 bases. Unmatched junction bases numbered 7, after V lost 0 bases and J lost 5 bases. Germline assignment: CDR1 SGDLS and CDR2 YYNGEE. This CDR3 has 16 amino acids.

In DNA form, the CDR3 reads TGTGCCAGTAGTCCTCGTGGGTTTGCGGTAAAGGAAGCTTTCTTT. Residues: CASSPRGFAVKEAFF. The chain employs TRBV19 and TRBJ1-1; D is undetermined. The germline V gene encodes CDR1 LNHDA and CDR2 SQIVND (reference sequence). Trimming cost V 5 bases and J 8 bases, with 21 bases left between them. This CDR3 has 15 amino acids. Variable domain in full (rest from reference TRBV19 and TRBJ1-1): DGGITQSPKYLFRKEGQNVTLSCEQNLNHDAMYWYRQDPGQGLRLIYYSQIVNDFQKGDIAEGYSVSREKKESFPLTVTSAQKNPTAFYLCASSPRGFAVKEAFFGQGTRLTVV.

The J gene is TRBJ2-1, the V gene TRBV5-6; 13 bases line up with TRBD2. The J segment lost 7 bases and the V segment lost 4 bases, leaving 8 bases of the junction unmatched. The CDR3 has 16 amino acids. In germline, CDR1 is SGHDT, CDR2 YYEEEE. This CDR3 is CASSLGTSGIRNEQFF. The CDR3 coding sequence is TGTGCCAGCAGCCTCGGGACTAGCGGGATACGAAATGAGCAGTTCTTC.

V and J are TRBV11-2 and TRBJ2-5; no clear D. The CDR3 loop spans 14 amino acids. V was shortened by 5 bases and J by 5 bases, with 15 bases between the two germline ends. Germline V gene sequence: CDR1 SGHAT, CDR2 FQNNGV. CDR3 nucleotides: TGTGCCAGCAGCCTCCCCAGGCCCGCGGAGACCCAGTACTTC. Translated: CASSLPRPAETQYF.

This sequence joins TRBV7-2 and TRBJ1-2, with 8 bases that match TRBD1. The CDR3 is 14 residues long. CDR1 is SGHTA, CDR2 FQGNSA, per germline. Losses at the gene ends were 5 bases for V and 2 bases for J; bases not matched to a gene: 4. DNA for the CDR3: TGTGCCAGCAGCCCCCGGACAGGGAACTATGGCTACACCTTC. This encodes CASSPRTGNYGYTF.

J is TRBJ2-7 and V is TRBV9; the D gene is possibly TRBD1 (6 bases). The CDR3 contains 14 residues. The germline V and J ends were trimmed by 4 bases and 1 base, with 12 bases remaining between them. Germline V gives CDR1 SGDLS, CDR2 YYNGEE. CDR3 nucleotides: TGTGCCAGCAGCCTCGGAGGACAGTCCTACGAGCAGTACTTC. Translation: CASSLGGQSYEQYF.

V and J are TRBV4-2 and TRBJ1-4; 7 bases fit TRBD1. Losses at the gene ends were 0 bases for V and 5 bases for J; bases not matched to a gene: 9. In germline, CDR1 is LGHNA, CDR2 YNFKEQ. This CDR3 comprises 17 residues. The CDR3 bases are TGTGCCAGCAGCCAAGATCTATCGGGCAGGGGGAATGAAAAACTGTTTTTT. Translating gives CASSQDLSGRGNEKLFF.

The V and J genes are TRBV5-4 and TRBJ2-1; possibly TRBD2 for D (6 bases). Germline V gene lookup returns CDR1 SGHNT and CDR2 YYREEE (reference sequence). Deletions cut 4 bases from V and 0 bases from J, with 14 bases between. CDR3 length: 16 residues. Written as DNA, the CDR3 is TGTGCCAGCAGCATCAGCGGAGGGAGCTCCTACAATGAGCAGTTCTTC. This gives the protein CASSISGGSSYNEQFF.

The genes are TRBV27 and TRBJ1-1; D not resolved. The V and J ends lost 0 bases and 4 bases respectively, with 12 bases between them. Germline V gene lookup returns CDR1 MNHEY and CDR2 SMNVEV (reference sequence). The CDR3 runs 15 residues. The CDR3 sequence: CASSLSPLGSTEAFF. CDR3 DNA sequence: TGTGCCAGCAGTTTATCGCCACTTGGTAGCACTGAAGCTTTCTTT.

The chain combines TRBV30 with TRBJ1-1; D is unresolved. V gave up 2 bases and J gave up 1 base, with 8 bases separating them. The length of the CDR3 is 13 residues. Germline values: CDR1 GTSNPN, CDR2 SVGIG (reference sequence). The CDR3 DNA sequence: TGTGCCTGGAGTATCCAATGGAACACTGAAGCTTTCTTT. Protein: CAWSIQWNTEAFF.

The chain combines TRBV6-5 with TRBJ1-1; D unresolved. The CDR3 sequence is 12 residues long. Trimming stripped 5 bases from V and 10 bases from J, with 14 bases between. CDR1 is MNHEY and CDR2 is SVGAGI in the germline V gene. For the CDR3, the DNA is TGTGCCAGCAGTCCGAAGGGTGGTGGAGCTTTCTTT. This sequence encodes CASSPKGGGAFF.

The V gene is TRBV10-3, the J gene TRBJ2-1, with 14 bases that match TRBD2. The CDR3 spans 17 residues. Per the germline V gene, CDR1 is ENHRY and CDR2 is SYGVKD. V dropped 10 bases and J dropped 0; count of bases not matched to a gene: 8. In DNA form, the CDR3 reads TGTGCCAGCACCGGGACTAGCGGGAGTGGCTCCTACAATGAGCAGTTCTTC. Translated, it gives CASTGTSGSGSYNEQFF.

The chain joins TRBV2 to TRBJ2-3, with 8 bases fitting TRBD2. The germline CDR1 and CDR2 sequences are SNHLY and FYNNEI. The V gene end was trimmed by 4 bases and the J gene end by 1 base; junction bases not matched to a gene: 1. The CDR3 length is 14 residues. As DNA, the CDR3 is TGTGCCAGCAGTGGGACTAGCCGCACAGATACGCAGTATTTT. It yields the protein CASSGTSRTDTQYF.

In this sample, this clone turned up a few times. This chain connects TRBV4-1 to TRBJ2-1; 13 bases are a match to TRBD2. From germline, CDR1 is MGHRA and CDR2 YSYEKL. J gave up 3 bases and V 1 base, and 6 bases lay outside the gene matches. This CDR3 region has 18 residues. CDR3 bases: TGCGCCAGCAGCCAAGGGGGACTAGCGGGATTTTTCTACAATGAGCAGTTCTTC. Translation: CASSQGGLAGFFYNEQFF.

The chain links TRBV7-9 to TRBJ1-4, with 11 positions matching TRBD1. Germline CDR1 SEHNR, CDR2 FQNEAQ (reference sequence). The V and J ends lost 5 bases and 6 bases, in that order; junction bases with no gene match: 5. CDR3 size: 15 residues. This CDR3 reads CASSLGDRGDEKLFF. The CDR3 bases are TGTGCCAGCAGCCTAGGGGACAGGGGGGATGAAAAACTGTTTTTT.

This sequence joins TRBV19 and TRBJ2-5; 9 bases align to TRBD1. CDR1 LNHDA and CDR2 SQIVND come from the germline V gene (reference sequence). The CDR3 consists of 16 residues. The V segment lost 1 base and the J segment 4 bases; nucleotides outside the gene matches: 7. The chain's CDR3 is CASSIVPTGGRETQYF. The DNA for the CDR3 is TGTGCCAGTAGTATAGTCCCCACAGGGGGCCGAGAGACCCAGTACTTC.

This clone was detected only a few times. The gene calls are TRBV5-1 and TRBJ2-7; D is possibly TRBD1 or TRBD2 (5 bases each). V lost 0 bases and J 5 bases, leaving 15 bases between the germline ends. This CDR3 is built from 15 residues. From germline, CDR1 is SGHRS and CDR2 YFSETQ. The CDR3 loop is CASSLADPGAHEQYF. The CDR3 nucleotides are TGCGCCAGCAGCTTGGCGGACCCCGGGGCCCACGAGCAGTACTTC.

The chain links TRBV5-6 to TRBJ2-7; TRBD1 matches at 7 bases. After removal of 0 bases from V and 5 bases from J, the junction contained 5 bases not matched to a gene. The CDR3 spans 14 residues. CDR1 is SGHDT and CDR2 is YYEEEE in the germline V gene. This CDR3 is CASSLGQGANEQYF. In DNA, the CDR3 is TGTGCCAGCAGCTTGGGACAGGGTGCCAACGAGCAGTACTTC.

The J gene is TRBJ2-7, the V gene TRBV19; 12 bases match TRBD2. The germline V gene encodes CDR1 LNHDA and CDR2 SQIVND (reference sequence). CDR3 length equals 19 residues. Trimming removed 2 bases from V and 1 base from J; junction bases left unmatched: 12. The CDR3 is CASSIWTSGKGAPSYEQYF. In nucleotides, the CDR3 is TGTGCCAGTAGTATATGGACTAGCGGGAAAGGGGCTCCTTCCTACGAGCAGTACTTC.

J is TRBJ2-5 and V is TRBV18, with D perhaps matching TRBD1 (5 bases). CDR1 is KGHSH and CDR2 is LQKENI in the germline V gene. The CDR3 contains 13 residues. The germline V and J ends were trimmed by 3 bases and 2 bases, with 7 bases remaining between them. The CDR3, as DNA: TGTGCCAGCTCACCCAACAGGCAAGAGACCCAGTACTTC. It translates to CASSPNRQETQYF. Together with reference TRBV18 and TRBJ2-5, the CDR3 gives the full variable domain: NAGVMQNPRHLVRRRGQEARLRCSPMKGHSHVYWYRQLPEEGLKFMVYLQKENIIDESGMPKERFSAEFPKEGPSILRIQQVVRGDSAAYFCASSPNRQETQYFGPGTRLLVL.

The chain carries TRBV7-2 and TRBJ2-3; TRBD1 matches 11 bases. V trimming: 2 bases; J trimming: 4 bases; junction bases outside the gene matches: 2. CDR1 and CDR2 (germline): SGHTA, FQGNSA. The CDR3 runs to 15 residues. CDR3: CASSLMGQGADTQYF. The DNA of the CDR3 is TGTGCCAGCAGCTTAATGGGACAGGGGGCAGATACGCAGTATTTT.

The rearrangement joins TRBV5-5 to TRBJ2-6; the D is unclear. CDR3 length: 17 amino acids. CDR1 SGHKS and CDR2 YYEKEE come from the germline V gene (reference sequence). V was cut by 2 bases and J by 0 bases, with 12 bases left in between. The CDR3 sequence is CASSFRPGDSGANVLTF. The CDR3 nucleotides read TGTGCCAGCAGCTTTCGGCCAGGTGACTCTGGGGCCAACGTCCTGACTTTC.

Only one count was recorded for this clone. The chain employs TRBV7-2 and TRBJ2-2; possibly TRBD2 for D (5 bases). CDR3 length: 19 residues. Germline V CDR1 and CDR2: SGHTA, FQGNSA. V was shortened by 3 bases and J by 0 bases, with 20 bases between the two germline ends. CDR3 DNA sequence: TGTGCCAGCAGCTTCTTGTGGACGACCCAACTAGCGAACACCGGGGAGCTGTTTTTT. This codes for CASSFLWTTQLANTGELFF.

This clone came up once. This sequence joins TRBV30 and TRBJ1-2, with 11 positions matching TRBD1. The CDR3 covers 12 residues. Trimming removed 2 bases from V and 10 bases from J; junction bases left unmatched: 3. Germline-derived CDR1 and CDR2 are GTSNPN and SVGIG (reference sequence). Written as DNA, the CDR3 is TGTGCCTGGAGTAAGGGACAGGGGGACTACACCTTC. Translation: CAWSKGQGDYTF. Supplemented by reference TRBV30 and TRBJ1-2, the full variable domain reads SQTIHQWPATLVQPVGSPLSLECTVEGTSNPNLYWYRQAAGRGLQLLFYSVGIGQISSEVPQNLSASRPQDRQFILSSKKLLLSDSGFYLCAWSKGQGDYTFGSGTRLTVV.

The chain combines TRBV7-9 with TRBJ1-3, with D unclear. The V gene's germline CDR1 is SEHNR and CDR2 FQNEAQ (reference sequence). The CDR3 covers 14 residues. V lost 5 bases to trimming and J lost 2 bases, with 10 bases between them. The CDR3 nucleotides read TGTGCCAGCAGCGCGTGGACGGCTGGAAACACCATATATTTT. Translating it yields CASSAWTAGNTIYF.

V and J are TRBV13 and TRBJ2-3; D gene unclear. Trimming took 6 bases from V and 6 from J, leaving 10 bases between them. Germline V lookup: CDR1 PRHDT, CDR2 FYEKMQ (reference sequence). This CDR3 comprises 12 residues. The CDR3 loop reads CASSNHLDTQYF. The CDR3 DNA reads as TGTGCCAGCAGTAACCATTTGGATACGCAGTATTTT.

This rearrangement joins TRBV6-1 to TRBJ2-3; D may correspond to TRBD1 or TRBD2 (5 bases each). The length of the CDR3 is 16 residues. V gave up 2 bases and J gave up 0 bases, with 12 bases separating them. Germline V gene data show CDR1 as MNHNS and CDR2 as SASEGT. CDR3 nucleotides: TGTGCCAGCAGTGAAAACGGGGCGGCTAGCACAGATACGCAGTATTTT. Protein: CASSENGAASTDTQYF.